One sample yielded the 29 T cell receptor beta chains listed below, sequenced in a study of regulatory T cells in long-lasting Graves disease. Time point described: newly diagnosed GD, antithyroid drugs for less than 3 months. From RNA extracted from PBMCs, the TCR library was made. Building the TCR beta libraries relied on iRepertoire HTBI primers, and CDR3 regions underwent Arm-PCR. Via MiXCR, TCRdb re-called the multiplex PCR reads, giving one row per CDR3 protein. This table holds 400,000 to 550,000 distinct CDR3 sequences, roughly 15% found once. These data also formed part of another study, on T cells in Graves' hyperthyroidism and ophthalmopathy.

The material was peripheral blood mononuclear cells (PBMCs), obtained at new diagnosis, from a patient treated with antithyroid drugs. The receptors originated from a woman between 18 and 29 years old with Graves disease.

This clonotype occurred a few times. This chain links TRBV11-2 with TRBJ2-2; TRBD2 agrees at 14 bases. V shed 4 bases, J shed 3 bases, and the junction held 7 bases outside the gene matches. The CDR3 sequence is 18 residues long. CDR1 is SGHAT and CDR2 is FQNNGV in the germline V gene. DNA of the CDR3: TGTGCCAGCAGCTCCAGACTAGCGGGAGGGCCGCACACCGGGGAGCTGTTTTTT. It codes for CASSSRLAGGPHTGELFF.

This clonotype was counted ten times or more. V gene TRBV10-3 combines with J gene TRBJ1-2; 7 nucleotides match TRBD1. This CDR3 is 15 amino acids long. The V gene's germline CDR1 is ENHRY and CDR2 SYGVKD. Unmatched junction bases numbered 10, after V lost 6 bases and J lost 3 bases. The DNA for the CDR3 is TGTGCCATCAGACTGAAGGGGACAGAACACTATGGCTACACCTTC. It yields the protein CAIRLKGTEHYGYTF.

With respect to this clonotype: A much larger clone differs by one base, so this may be a read error. The chain employs TRBV29-1 and TRBJ1-2; tentative D call: TRBD1 (6 bases). The V and J ends lost 4 bases and 4 bases respectively, with 10 bases between them. This CDR3 contains 12 residues. Germline CDR1 SQVTM, CDR2 ANQGSEA. The CDR3 here is CSVGDTSYGYTF. CDR3 bases: TGCAGCGTTGGGGACACCTCCTATGGCTACACCTTC.

V usage is TRBV5-1 and J usage is TRBJ2-7, with 9 bases aligning to TRBD2. V lost 2 bases and J lost 0; bases outside the gene matches: 3. Germline V gives CDR1 SGHRS, CDR2 YFSETQ. The CDR3 runs 15 residues. The CDR3 nucleotides read TGCGCCAGCAGCTTCCTAGCGGGGCTCTCCTACGAGCAGTACTTC. It is translated as CASSFLAGLSYEQYF.

This clonotype was observed many times. J is TRBJ2-7 and V is TRBV27; 14 bases match TRBD2. CDR3 length: 16 residues. V lost 5 bases and J lost 3; bases outside the gene matches: 6. Per germline, CDR1 MNHEY and CDR2 SMNVEV (reference sequence). In DNA, the CDR3 is TGTGCCAGCAGTCCGCCGGGACTAGCGGGAGTCTACGAGCAGTACTTC. Its protein product is CASSPPGLAGVYEQYF.

This clonotype appeared a few times. The chain has TRBV19 and TRBJ1-5, with a tentative D call TRBD1 (5 bases). This CDR3 has 14 amino acids. Trimming took off 6 bases at V and 0 bases at J, with 9 bases between the two ends. Germline CDR1 is LNHDA and CDR2 is SQIVND (reference sequence). The CDR3 nucleotides read TGTGCCAGTAGGGACAACGATAGCAATCAGCCCCAGCATTTT. This sequence encodes CASRDNDSNQPQHF.

For this clonotype: Just one base apart from a much larger clone, this may be a read error. The chain combines TRBV20-1 with TRBJ2-1; 9 positions match TRBD1. Trimming removed 1 base from V and 10 bases from J; junction bases left unmatched: 8. Germline V lookup: CDR1 DFQATT, CDR2 SNEGSKA (reference sequence). CDR3 length equals 14 residues. Here the CDR3 reads CSARGRTGADEQFF. The CDR3 nucleotides read TGCAGTGCTAGAGGTAGGACAGGGGCCGACGAGCAGTTCTTC.

This clonotype showed up just a few times. V gene TRBV6-2 or TRBV6-3 combines with J gene TRBJ2-6; D is undetermined. The germline V gene encodes CDR1 MNHEY and CDR2 SVGEGT. CDR3 size: 15 residues. Trimming shortened V by 5 bases and J by 1 base, and 9 bases separated the two germline ends. CDR3 bases: TGTGCCAGCAGTGGTCCTACTTCTGGGGCCAACGTCCTGACTTTC. The encoded protein is CASSGPTSGANVLTF.

A few counts support this clonotype. The rearrangement joins TRBV12-3 or TRBV12-4 to TRBJ2-1, with D perhaps given as TRBD1 or TRBD2 (5 bases each). Trimming left V 5 bases short and J 0 bases short, with 17 bases between. The CDR3 consists of 17 residues. CDR3 residues: CASSARGALSSYNEQFF. DNA for the CDR3: TGTGCCAGCAGTGCCCGAGGGGCATTGAGCTCCTACAATGAGCAGTTCTTC.

This clonotype was seen a handful of times. V and J are TRBV15 and TRBJ2-4; 11 positions match TRBD2. The CDR3 contains 18 residues. After removal of 1 base from V and 9 bases from J, the junction contained 14 bases not matched to a gene. Germline CDR1 is LNHNV and CDR2 is YYDKDF (reference sequence). For the CDR3, the DNA is TGTGCCACCAGCAGAGCCGGATTACTAGCGGGAGCGGTTGCCATTCAGTACTTC. Encoded protein: CATSRAGLLAGAVAIQYF. The whole variable domain, filled in from reference TRBV15 and TRBJ2-4, reads DAMVIQNPRYQVTQFGKPVTLSCSQTLNHNVMYWYQQKSSQAPKLLFHYYDKDFNNEADTPDNFQSRRPNTSFCFLDIRSPGLGDTAMYLCATSRAGLLAGAVAIQYFGAGTRLSVL.

This clonotype was seen repeatedly, ten times or more. The chain has TRBV5-4 and TRBJ1-1; the D gene is possibly TRBD1 (5 bases). V was cut by 4 bases and J by 1 base, with 14 bases left in between. Germline-derived CDR1 and CDR2 are SGHNT and YYREEE (reference sequence). This CDR3 region has 15 residues. CDR3 amino acids: CASSPPSGQNTEAFF. The DNA for the CDR3 is TGTGCCAGCAGCCCACCCTCAGGGCAGAACACTGAAGCTTTCTTT.

A note on this clonotype: This may arise from a read error, as a much more abundant clone is one base away. CDR3 sequence: CASSSGSGNTEAFF. CDR3 DNA sequence: TGTGCCAGCAGTTCGGGATCGGGGAACACTGAAGCTTTCTTT. This rearrangement joins TRBV27 to TRBJ1-1; no clear D. V was clipped by 4 bases and J by 1 base, with 10 bases between them. Germline V gene data show CDR1 as MNHEY and CDR2 as SMNVEV (reference sequence). This CDR3 spans 14 amino acids.

The chain carries TRBV9 and TRBJ2-1; D may correspond to TRBD1 or TRBD2 (5 bases each). In germline, CDR1 is SGDLS, CDR2 YYNGEE. This CDR3 has 17 residues. V was shortened by 2 bases and J by 0 bases, with 15 bases between the two germline ends. The CDR3 protein is CASSVRDQVSSYNEQFF. Here the CDR3 DNA reads TGTGCCAGCAGCGTCAGGGACCAAGTGAGCTCCTACAATGAGCAGTTCTTC.

V gene TRBV7-2 combines with J gene TRBJ2-3; D is ambiguous. CDR1 and CDR2 from the germline V gene are SGHTA and FQGNSA. Trimming took 6 bases from V and 3 from J, leaving 10 bases between them. CDR3 size: 13 residues. CDR3 nucleotides: TGTGCCAGCAGACCGACTGTGACAGATACGCAGTATTTT. Its translation is CASRPTVTDTQYF.

At least ten counts were recorded for this clonotype. This chain links TRBV11-2 with TRBJ2-1; the match to TRBD2 covers 9 bases. V lost 2 bases to trimming and J lost 6 bases; unmatched junction nucleotides: 2. The CDR3 runs to 14 residues. CDR1 is SGHAT, CDR2 FQNNGV, per germline. CDR3 sequence reads: CASSLLAGVNEQFF. The CDR3 region has the DNA TGTGCCAGCAGCTTATTAGCGGGAGTCAATGAGCAGTTCTTC.

This clonotype has at least ten counts. This rearrangement joins TRBV20-1 to TRBJ2-7, with a weak D call TRBD2 (6 bases). The CDR3 spans 16 residues. Germline-derived CDR1 and CDR2 are DFQATT and SNEGSKA (reference sequence). Trimming pared 0 bases from V and 1 base from J, leaving 16 bases between. In nucleotides, the CDR3 is TGCAGTGCTAGAGATCGTTCCGGGCGGGGTTCCTACGAGCAGTACTTC. Translation: CSARDRSGRGSYEQYF.

Only a few counts were recorded for this clonotype. The chain recombines TRBV6-5 with TRBJ1-1; D might be TRBD1 (5 bases). This CDR3 has 14 residues. In germline, CDR1 is MNHEY, CDR2 SVGAGI. Trimming cost V 0 bases and J 3 bases, with 8 bases left between them. CDR3 sequence (DNA): TGTGCCAGCAGTTACTCTGACAGCTACACTGAAGCTTTCTTT. It encodes CASSYSDSYTEAFF.

The V gene is TRBV20-1, the J gene TRBJ2-5, with D uncertain. Trimming took 5 bases from V and 0 from J, leaving 13 bases between them. From germline, CDR1 is DFQATT and CDR2 SNEGSKA (reference sequence). The CDR3 is made up of 14 amino acids. As DNA, the CDR3 is TGCAGTGCTGGGTCTACACTGTACCAAGAGACCCAGTACTTC. Protein: CSAGSTLYQETQYF.

The gene calls are TRBV6-1 and TRBJ2-2; tentative D call: TRBD2 (6 bases). Germline CDR1 and CDR2: MNHNS and SASEGT. V dropped 7 bases and J dropped 7 bases, with 13 bases sitting between them. There are 13 residues in the CDR3. The CDR3 here is CASKLAFDGELFF. For the CDR3, the DNA is TGTGCCAGCAAGCTAGCGTTCGACGGGGAGCTGTTTTTT.

This clonotype occurred many times. V and J are TRBV11-2 and TRBJ1-1, with D possibly matching TRBD1 (6 bases). CDR1 SGHAT and CDR2 FQNNGV come from the germline V gene. The CDR3 loop spans 16 amino acids. Trimming took off 5 bases at V and 0 bases at J, with 16 bases between the two ends. CDR3 DNA: TGTGCCAGCAGCCCAGCTGGACAGAACATGAACACTGAAGCTTTCTTT. Translated: CASSPAGQNMNTEAFF.

The genes are TRBV7-6 and TRBJ2-2; D may be TRBD2 (6 bases). This CDR3 contains 15 residues. Germline V lookup: CDR1 SGHVS, CDR2 FNYEAQ. V was cut by 4 bases and J by 1 base, with 10 bases left in between. The CDR3 DNA is TGTGCCAGCAGCTCCCGTAGCGGGAACACCGGGGAGCTGTTTTTT. It is translated as CASSSRSGNTGELFF.

This clonotype was observed at least ten times. This sequence joins TRBV11-3 and TRBJ2-2; weak D call: TRBD1 (5 bases). CDR3 length: 14 residues. Germline CDR1 SGHNT, CDR2 YENEEA. V was pared by 5 bases and J by 6 bases, with 13 bases between. The CDR3 DNA follows: TGTGCCAGCAGCAAACGGCAGGGTCCCGGGGAGCTGTTTTTT. It is translated as CASSKRQGPGELFF.

This clonotype has a count of ten or more. This sequence joins TRBV9 and TRBJ2-3; 11 nucleotides align to TRBD1. V lost 2 bases to trimming and J lost 4 bases; unmatched junction nucleotides: 6. Germline assignment: CDR1 SGDLS and CDR2 YYNGEE. The CDR3 spans 16 residues. CDR3: CASSVGQGARSDTQYF. CDR3 bases: TGTGCCAGCAGCGTTGGACAGGGGGCGCGATCAGATACGCAGTATTTT. The variable domain in full, with the rest retrieved from reference TRBV9 and TRBJ2-3, is DSGVTQTPKHLITATGQRVTLRCSPRSGDLSVYWYQQSLDQGLQFLIQYYNGEERAKGNILERFSAQQFPDLHSELNLSSLELGDSALYFCASSVGQGARSDTQYFGPGTRLTVL.

This clonotype was found many times. The J gene is TRBJ2-7, the V gene TRBV20-1, with TRBD2 matching 9 bases. V shed 0 bases and J 0 bases; nucleotides not matched to a gene: 6. The CDR3 runs to 16 residues. Germline V gene sequence: CDR1 DFQATT, CDR2 SNEGSKA (reference sequence). This CDR3 is CSARDAASGNSYEQYF. The CDR3 DNA sequence: TGCAGTGCTAGAGACGCCGCTAGCGGGAACTCCTACGAGCAGTACTTC.

The gene calls are TRBV20-1 and TRBJ2-6; D unresolved. Trimming shortened V by 6 bases and J by 0 bases, and 9 bases separated the two germline ends. This CDR3 region has 14 residues. Germline values: CDR1 DFQATT, CDR2 SNEGSKA (reference sequence). Here the CDR3 reads CSAYSASGANVLTF. The CDR3 region has the DNA TGCAGTGCCTATTCGGCCTCTGGGGCCAACGTCCTGACTTTC.

There are many counts of this clonotype. The rearrangement links TRBV20-1 to TRBJ2-3; 13 bases match TRBD2. CDR3 length: 17 residues. Trimming took 3 bases from V and 0 from J; bases not matched to a gene: 6. CDR1 and CDR2 from the germline V gene are DFQATT and SNEGSKA (reference sequence). The DNA of the CDR3 is TGCAGTGCTAGGGGACTAGCGGGATCCTCTAGCACAGATACGCAGTATTTT. Translated: CSARGLAGSSSTDTQYF.

This clonotype was counted many times. The chain recombines TRBV11-3 with TRBJ2-1; D remains unclear. CDR1 and CDR2 from the germline V gene are SGHNT and YENEEA. The CDR3 runs 14 residues. Between the trimmed V and J ends, which lost 4 bases and 1 base, there was a span of 8 bases. This CDR3 reads CASSYPESYNEQFF. The CDR3 DNA sequence: TGTGCCAGCAGCTACCCGGAATCCTACAATGAGCAGTTCTTC. Together with reference TRBV11-3 and TRBJ2-1, the CDR3 gives the full variable domain: EAGVVQSPRYKIIEKKQPVAFWCNPISGHNTLYWYLQNLGQGPELLIRYENEEAVDDSQLPKDRFSAERLKGVDSTLKIQPAELGDSAVYLCASSYPESYNEQFFGPGTRLTVL.

The chain links TRBV14 to TRBJ1-3, with 8 bases aligning to TRBD1. CDR1 is SGHDN and CDR2 is FVKESK in the germline V gene. CDR3 length equals 15 residues. V shed 3 bases, J shed 0 bases, and the junction held 1 base outside the gene matches. For the CDR3, the DNA is TGTGCCAGCAGCCACAGGGGGCACTCTGGAAACACCATATATTTT. Its translation is CASSHRGHSGNTIYF.

The chain is built from TRBV14 and TRBJ2-3; unclear D gene. This CDR3 is built from 16 residues. Trimming took 0 bases from V and 4 from J, leaving 14 bases between them. CDR1 and CDR2 from the germline V gene are SGHDN and FVKESK. This chain's CDR3 is CASSQEWAIRADTQYF. The CDR3 bases are TGTGCCAGCAGCCAAGAATGGGCCATCCGGGCAGATACGCAGTATTTT.